Presented here are 18 T cell receptor beta chains from one specimen sequenced in a study of shared clonotypes between healthy human individuals. Sequenced by immunoSEQ multiplex PCR; TCRdb stores in-frame clones only, minus some. The table has some 2 million clones, about 95% seen once. Naive CD8 cells lacked CD45RO, underwent positive selection for CCR7 and left out terminally differentiated effector memory CD45RA+ cells. The sample consisted of naive CD8+ T cells sorted from blood. These receptors were collected from a man aged 18 to 30 in good health.

The chain uses TRBV6-5 and TRBJ2-1; D may be TRBD2 (5 bases). This CDR3 has 15 residues. V was pared by 6 bases and J by 9 bases, with 21 bases between. CDR1 and CDR2 from the germline V gene are MNHEY and SVGAGI. CDR3 sequence reads: CASRRERYQSGEQFF. In DNA form, the CDR3 reads TGTGCCAGCAGGAGAGAGCGGTACCAATCAGGTGAGCAGTTCTTC.

A note on this clone: The sample holds other DNA sequences that translate to the same CDR3. V gene TRBV14 combines with J gene TRBJ1-2, with TRBD1 identical over 7 bases. Trimming removed 4 bases from V and 4 bases from J; junction bases left unmatched: 6. CDR1 is SGHDN, CDR2 FVKESK, per germline. This CDR3 is built from 14 residues. The chain's CDR3 is CASSPVQGPYGYTF. DNA for the CDR3: TGTGCCAGCAGCCCAGTACAGGGGCCCTATGGCTACACCTTC.

This chain connects TRBV27 to TRBJ1-4; 10 nucleotides match TRBD1. Germline V gives CDR1 MNHEY, CDR2 SMNVEV (reference sequence). There are 14 residues in the CDR3. The J segment lost 6 bases and the V segment lost 5 bases, leaving 3 bases of the junction unmatched. CDR3 sequence: CASSDRGPYEKLFF. Written as DNA, the CDR3 is TGTGCCAGCAGTGACAGGGGGCCTTATGAAAAACTGTTTTTT.

This chain links TRBV6-1 with TRBJ2-1, with 9 bases lining up with TRBD1. Trimming took 4 bases from V and 10 from J; bases not matched to a gene: 5. The V gene's germline CDR1 is MNHNS and CDR2 SASEGT. The CDR3 loop spans 13 amino acids. The CDR3, as DNA: TGTGCCAGCAGTGTGGGACAGGGCTGGGAGCAGTTCTTC. Its translation is CASSVGQGWEQFF.

This chain uses TRBV9 with TRBJ2-1; perhaps TRBD2 as D (6 bases). The ends were cut back, 2 bases at V and 3 bases at J, with 12 bases in the middle. The CDR3 has 15 amino acids. Germline-derived CDR1 and CDR2 are SGDLS and YYNGEE. The CDR3 reads CASSVAGLNYNEQFF. In DNA form, the CDR3 reads TGTGCCAGCAGCGTGGCGGGACTGAACTACAATGAGCAGTTCTTC.

V is TRBV19 and J is TRBJ2-7; D tentatively reads TRBD1 or TRBD2 (5 bases each). CDR1 is LNHDA and CDR2 is SQIVND in the germline V gene (reference sequence). The CDR3 sequence is 15 residues long. V gave up 3 bases and J gave up 4 bases, with 16 bases separating them. This CDR3 reads CASSMHLGTEYEQYF. CDR3 bases: TGTGCCAGTAGTATGCACCTCGGGACGGAATACGAGCAGTACTTC.

The V and J genes are TRBV10-3 and TRBJ2-6, with a tentative D call TRBD1 (5 bases). Trimming removed 4 bases at V and 0 bases at J, with 13 bases between. The CDR3 covers 17 residues. The germline V gene encodes CDR1 ENHRY and CDR2 SYGVKD. The CDR3 is CAISGFPDSSGANVLTF. The DNA of the CDR3 is TGTGCCATCAGTGGATTTCCAGACAGCTCTGGGGCCAACGTCCTGACTTTC.

The chain is built from TRBV6-5 and TRBJ2-7, with 8 bases lining up with TRBD1. The germline V gene has CDR1 MNHEY and CDR2 SVGAGI. This CDR3 spans 14 amino acids. The ends lost 4 bases at V and 3 bases at J; junction bases unmatched: 5. The chain's CDR3 is CASSSGGENYEQYF. CDR3 nucleotides: TGTGCCAGCAGTTCAGGGGGCGAAAACTACGAGCAGTACTTC.

The chain has TRBV7-9 and TRBJ2-1, with 8 bases matching TRBD2. The CDR3 contains 16 residues. Germline V gene lookup returns CDR1 SEHNR and CDR2 FQNEAQ (reference sequence). Trimming took 5 bases from V and 2 from J; bases not matched to a gene: 8. This chain's CDR3 is CASSPPGREAYNEQFF. The CDR3 DNA reads as TGTGCCAGCAGCCCCCCCGGGAGGGAGGCCTACAATGAGCAGTTCTTC.

The chain carries TRBV7-6 and TRBJ1-5, with a weak D call TRBD1 (5 bases). Germline CDR1 is SGHVS and CDR2 is FNYEAQ. The V end lost 3 bases, the J end lost 5 bases, and 8 bases lay between the germline ends. This CDR3 comprises 13 residues. The CDR3 DNA reads as TGTGCCAGCAGCTTCGACAGTTATCAGCCCCAGCATTTT. This encodes CASSFDSYQPQHF.

J is TRBJ1-2 and V is TRBV11-3, with no clear D. The CDR3 is 16 residues long. Germline lookup yields CDR1 SGHNT and CDR2 YENEEA. The V gene lost 2 bases and the J gene lost 0 bases, with 13 bases spanning the gap. The CDR3 region has the DNA TGTGCCAGCAGCTTATTCCAGACACCCCCTAACTATGGCTACACCTTC. Translating it yields CASSLFQTPPNYGYTF.

This clone showed up just once. The rearrangement joins TRBV9 to TRBJ1-2; D may be TRBD1 (5 bases). The CDR3 runs to 14 residues. Per the germline V gene, CDR1 is SGDLS and CDR2 is YYNGEE. Trimming removed 3 bases at V and 2 bases at J, with 11 bases between. The CDR3 nucleotides are TGTGCCAGCAGCGGACAGCACGGGAACTATGGCTACACCTTC. It translates to CASSGQHGNYGYTF.

The J gene is TRBJ2-5, the V gene TRBV7-9; D gene ambiguous. V lost 3 bases and J 5 bases, leaving 10 bases between the germline ends. Germline V lookup: CDR1 SEHNR, CDR2 FQNEAQ (reference sequence). This CDR3 spans 13 amino acids. CDR3 nucleotides: TGTGCCAGCAGCTTTGCACCCCAGGAGACCCAGTACTTC. This gives the protein CASSFAPQETQYF.

This rearrangement joins TRBV4-1 to TRBJ2-7, with TRBD2 matching 11 bases. This CDR3 spans 18 amino acids. Germline CDR1 MGHRA, CDR2 YSYEKL. V lost 2 bases and J lost 2; bases outside the gene matches: 11. CDR3 residues: CASSQTLTVAGGTYEQYF. The DNA for the CDR3 is TGCGCCAGCAGCCAAACACTAACCGTAGCGGGGGGGACCTACGAGCAGTACTTC.

The CDR3 nucleotides read TGTGCCTGGTCAAGCGGGACTAGCACAGATACGCAGTATTTT. This translates into CAWSSGTSTDTQYF. This chain links TRBV30 with TRBJ2-3, with 7 bases fitting TRBD2. The germline gives CDR1 GTSNPN, CDR2 SVGIG (reference sequence). CDR3 length: 14 residues. The V and J ends lost 5 bases and 0 bases, in that order; junction bases with no gene match: 5.

A note on this clone: Other DNA sequences in this specimen translate into the identical CDR3. The gene calls are TRBV2 and TRBJ2-1; D may be TRBD1 (6 bases). The CDR3 extends over 12 amino acids. Per germline, CDR1 SNHLY and CDR2 FYNNEI. V was trimmed by 6 bases and J by 3 bases, leaving 6 bases between them. CDR3 in DNA: TGTGCCAGCAGGGACAGCTACAATGAGCAGTTCTTC. Translated, it gives CASRDSYNEQFF.

The V and J genes are TRBV5-6 and TRBJ2-7, with a tentative D call TRBD2 (6 bases). Germline CDR1 and CDR2: SGHDT and YYEEEE. CDR3 length: 16 residues. V dropped 0 bases and J dropped 1 base, with 14 bases sitting between them. CDR3 loop: CASSLAVWEESYEQYF. CDR3 nucleotides: TGTGCCAGCAGCTTGGCCGTTTGGGAGGAATCCTACGAGCAGTACTTC. Together with reference TRBV5-6 and TRBJ2-7, the CDR3 gives the full variable domain: DAGVTQSPTHLIKTRGQQVTLRCSPKSGHDTVSWYQQALGQGPQFIFQYYEEEERQRGNFPDRFSGHQFPNYSSELNVNALLLGDSALYLCASSLAVWEESYEQYFGPGTRLTVT.

The chain employs TRBV7-9 and TRBJ2-1; no reliable D call. V was cut by 5 bases and J by 6 bases, with 8 bases left in between. This CDR3 spans 12 amino acids. Germline-derived CDR1 and CDR2 are SEHNR and FQNEAQ (reference sequence). The CDR3 protein is CASSLSINEQFF. CDR3 coding DNA: TGTGCCAGCAGCCTAAGTATCAATGAGCAGTTCTTC.